The 20 T cell receptor beta chains in this list originate from one sample, sequenced in a study of post-analysis software for immune sequencing data. General study points: With TRBV5-6, TRBV5-1 and TRBV20-1 included, five TRBV segments were more frequent in patients than in controls.

cDNA libraries for TCR beta contained unique molecular identifiers. MiXCR, applied by TCRdb to the PCR reads, yields one record per CDR3 protein. The sample has roughly 600,000 distinct CDR3 sequences, 44% seen once. Their recognized antigens are unknown. The source material was blood. Receptors were obtained from a girl under 18 with multiple sclerosis.

The V call is TRBV12-3 or TRBV12-4, the J call TRBJ2-1; D is uncertain. V was clipped by 4 bases and J by 9 bases, with 7 bases between them. The CDR3 is made up of 11 amino acids. The CDR3 DNA reads TGTGCCAGCAGTTCACCAAGTGAGCAGTTCTTC. Translating gives CASSSPSEQFF.

This clonotype has only a few counts. This chain connects TRBV29-1 to TRBJ1-2; 12 bases fit TRBD1. This CDR3 contains 13 residues. J lost 4 bases, V lost 6 bases, and 3 bases had no gene match. Germline lookup yields CDR1 SQVTM and CDR2 ANQGSEA. Here the CDR3 reads CSVGTGGFYGYTF. DNA of the CDR3: TGCAGCGTGGGGACAGGGGGCTTCTATGGCTACACCTTC.

The J gene is TRBJ2-1, the V gene TRBV29-1; no definite D call. V lost 5 bases to trimming and J lost 15 bases, with 17 bases between them. This CDR3 spans 11 amino acids. Germline loops: CDR1 SQVTM, CDR2 ANQGSEA. The CDR3 sequence is CSVRLRVKRFF. For the CDR3, the DNA is TGCAGCGTTCGGCTCCGGGTTAAGCGGTTCTTC.

The chain employs TRBV7-3 and TRBJ2-4; tentatively, D is TRBD1 (5 bases). Germline V gene lookup returns CDR1 SGHTA and CDR2 FQGTGA. V was cut by 5 bases and J by 0 bases, with 20 bases left in between. The CDR3 consists of 18 residues. The CDR3 bases are TGTGCCAGCAGCCCCCAGGCAGCAGGGTCAATAGCCAAAAACATTCAGTACTTC. It codes for CASSPQAAGSIAKNIQYF. Using reference TRBV7-3 and TRBJ2-4 for the parts outside the CDR3, the full variable domain is GAGVSQTPSNKVTEKGKYVELRCDPISGHTALYWYRQSLGQGPEFLIYFQGTGAADDSGLPNDRFFAVRPEGSVSTLKIQRTERGDSAVYLCASSPQAAGSIAKNIQYFGAGTRLSVL.

This rearrangement joins TRBV5-5 to TRBJ2-5; D not certain. V dropped 4 bases and J dropped 4 bases, with 17 bases sitting between them. Germline V CDR1 and CDR2: SGHKS, YYEKEE (reference sequence). This CDR3 contains 15 residues. The CDR3 bases are TGTGCCAGCAGCCGGGTAGGCGGTGGAATAGAGACCCAGTACTTC. This sequence encodes CASSRVGGGIETQYF.

The count of this clonotype is one. The chain combines TRBV2 with TRBJ2-1; 10 nucleotides align to TRBD2. J gave up 7 bases and V 9 bases, and 9 bases lay outside the gene matches. The CDR3 runs to 14 residues. From germline, CDR1 is SNHLY and CDR2 FYNNEI. The CDR3 loop reads CASRESGGANEQFF. The CDR3 bases are TGTGCCAGTCGAGAAAGCGGGGGGGCGAATGAGCAGTTCTTC.

The genes are TRBV9 and TRBJ1-2; D gene uncertain. With 8 bases removed from V and 4 bases from J, the gap between germline ends came to 12 bases. The CDR3 loop spans 12 amino acids. Germline CDR1 and CDR2: SGDLS and YYNGEE. CDR3 sequence: CARRGSGYGYTF. CDR3 DNA sequence: TGTGCCAGGCGGGGAAGTGGCTATGGCTACACCTTC.

V is TRBV7-9 and J is TRBJ2-3; TRBD2 agrees at 12 bases. Losses at the gene ends were 7 bases for V and 4 bases for J; bases not matched to a gene: 6. The CDR3 is made up of 15 amino acids. Germline-derived CDR1 and CDR2 are SEHNR and FQNEAQ (reference sequence). CDR3 sequence: CASIGLAGGSDTQYF. CDR3 nucleotide sequence: TGTGCCAGCATCGGGCTAGCGGGAGGGTCAGATACGCAGTATTTT.

The chain links TRBV20-1 to TRBJ1-5, with D uncertain. Germline CDR1 DFQATT, CDR2 SNEGSKA (reference sequence). V lost 5 bases to trimming and J lost 4 bases, with 9 bases between them. This CDR3 has 12 residues. CDR3 residues: CSAVSGNQPQHF. The CDR3 region has the DNA TGCAGTGCTGTATCAGGAAATCAGCCCCAGCATTTT.

As regards this clonotype: The junction does not match germline at one end; this may be a read error. V gene TRBV3-1 combines with J gene TRBJ1-2, with a possible D match to TRBD1 (5 bases). The CDR3 extends over 14 amino acids. Germline loops: CDR1 LGHDT, CDR2 YNNKEL (reference sequence). The DNA for the CDR3 is TGTGCCAACAGCTCCCGGGGGGGACTCTATGGCTACACCTTC. Residues: CANSSRGGLYGYTF.

The chain carries TRBV20-1 and TRBJ1-2, with 7 positions matching TRBD1. The CDR3 is 13 residues long. Per germline, CDR1 DFQATT and CDR2 SNEGSKA (reference sequence). Trimming took 5 bases from V and 5 from J; bases not matched to a gene: 8. The CDR3 DNA follows: TGCAGTGCTTCCGGCAGGGGGGCTTATGGCTACACCTTC. As protein: CSASGRGAYGYTF.

The V gene is TRBV7-9, the J gene TRBJ1-1; tentatively, D is TRBD1 (6 bases). Deletions cut 5 bases from V and 3 bases from J, with 16 bases between. The CDR3 totals 15 residues. CDR1 SEHNR and CDR2 FQNEAQ come from the germline V gene (reference sequence). DNA of the CDR3: TGTGCCAGCAGCCCCAACAGGGTGGGGTACACTGAAGCTTTCTTT. Its protein product is CASSPNRVGYTEAFF.

In this sample, this clonotype turned up a few times. The J gene is TRBJ2-5, the V gene TRBV2; D possibly uses TRBD1 or TRBD2 (5 bases each). Trimming took off 5 bases at V and 4 bases at J, with 14 bases between the two ends. Germline CDR1 SNHLY, CDR2 FYNNEI. The CDR3 covers 14 residues. CDR3 residues: CASSWDLRGETQYF. The DNA of the CDR3 is TGTGCCAGCAGTTGGGACCTTAGGGGAGAGACCCAGTACTTC.

This clonotype was observed a handful of times. This chain connects TRBV7-2 to TRBJ1-2; 7 positions agree with TRBD1. Germline V gene data show CDR1 as SGHTA and CDR2 as FQGNSA. This CDR3 has 15 amino acids. V lost 6 bases and J lost 6; bases outside the gene matches: 13. Here the CDR3 DNA reads TGTGCCAGCAGAACGGACGCCTCAGGGGGTGATGGCTACACCTTC. Amino acids: CASRTDASGGDGYTF.

The chain uses TRBV7-9 and TRBJ1-2, with 9 bases matching TRBD1. Germline-derived CDR1 and CDR2 are SEHNR and FQNEAQ (reference sequence). The CDR3 has 15 residues. Unmatched junction bases numbered 9, after V lost 5 bases and J lost 5 bases. As DNA, the CDR3 is TGTGCCAGCAGCCCAGGGACAGGGAAAGAATATGGCTACACCTTC. Its protein product is CASSPGTGKEYGYTF.

V and J are TRBV4-1 and TRBJ2-6; TRBD2 is a possible D gene (5 bases). V lost 3 bases and J lost 9, with 12 bases in between. This CDR3 is 14 amino acids long. Germline lookup yields CDR1 MGHRA and CDR2 YSYEKL. As DNA, the CDR3 is TGCGCCAGCAGCCAGAACGGGAAGTACAACGTCCTGACTTTC. Translating it yields CASSQNGKYNVLTF.

This CDR3 is CAISDPGGSGANVLTF. The CDR3 coding sequence is TGTGCCATCAGTGATCCAGGGGGCTCTGGGGCCAACGTCCTGACTTTC. The rearrangement joins TRBV10-3 to TRBJ2-6; 7 positions match TRBD1. CDR1 and CDR2 (germline): ENHRY, SYGVKD. Trimming at V came to 3 bases and at J to 0 bases, leaving 2 bases not matched to a gene. CDR3 size: 16 residues.

The chain combines TRBV20-1 with TRBJ1-2, with no clear D. Germline-derived CDR1 and CDR2 are DFQATT and SNEGSKA (reference sequence). The CDR3 length is 12 residues. V was shortened by 6 bases and J by 3 bases, with 11 bases between the two germline ends. CDR3 region: CSAGGLYYGYTF. The DNA of the CDR3 is TGCAGTGCGGGAGGACTGTACTATGGCTACACCTTC.

The V and J genes are TRBV12-3 or TRBV12-4 and TRBJ1-1, with 7 positions matching TRBD1. CDR3 length equals 14 residues. The ends lost 1 base at V and 6 bases at J; junction bases unmatched: 5. CDR3: CASSLEGARAEAFF. CDR3 coding DNA: TGTGCCAGCAGTTTAGAGGGGGCGCGGGCTGAAGCTTTCTTT.

The V gene is TRBV4-1, the J gene TRBJ1-5; D call uncertain. Deletions cut 3 bases from V and 0 bases from J, with 15 bases between. The germline V gene has CDR1 MGHRA and CDR2 YSYEKL. The CDR3 runs to 17 residues. DNA for the CDR3: TGCGCCAGCAGCCACGGCCGGGAGACGGGTAGCAATCAGCCCCAGCATTTT. Translation gives CASSHGRETGSNQPQHF.